This TCR beta chain originates from a study of T cells in localized non-small cell lung cancer (TCRdb year 2020). For the wider study: The study examined T cell repertoires in under 300 patients with early-stage NSCLC and compared tumors with uninvolved tumor-adjacent lungs. The cohort comprised around 250 treatment-naïve NSCLC patients with resected, localized lung tumors. A mean age of around 66 years was recorded for the NSCLC patients, of whom 120 to 150 were male and some 100 were female. Overall study outcomes, separate from this receptor: Of the top 100 tumor clones, a median of approximately 60 were detected in paired uninvolved adjacent lung; under 30 were also among that lung's top 100. Higher blood T cell density associated with longer overall survival, while higher adjacent-lung clonality associated with shorter survival. The highest T cell clonality was observed in uninvolved tumor-adjacent lung, where clonality exceeded that of tumor, suggesting that antigenic responses were more focused in uninvolved tumor-adjacent lung. Because the study design was exploratory, TCR variables were selected using unadjusted p-values without false-discovery rate correction. Because multi-region tumor sequencing was not performed, intratumor heterogeneity could not be ruled out.

Remarks on this clone: Its recognized antigen is unknown. Qualities for individual bases were not recorded, and no much larger clone is one base off.

Germline trimming: 5 bases from V, 10 bases from J; junction bases outside gene matches: 10. Sequences SGHAT (CDR1) and FQNNGV (CDR2) are obtained from the germline V gene. The CDR3 runs 14 amino acids, cysteine and phenylalanine included. Only CDR3 DNA remains: 42 bases, in frame from the first base. The immunoSEQ Assay was used to sequence TCR beta CDR3 regions from DNA. In the authors' own workflow: To compute T cell density, TCR beta template counts were normalized to usable DNA, which was estimated by amplifying housekeeping genes. Richness was estimated using the preseqR package, with extrapolation to 400,000 templates for PBMC samples and to 120,000 templates for tissue samples. Clonality was defined as one minus Pielou's evenness. Tissue-enriched TCRs were identified by differential abundance testing using productive amino-acid clonotypes, minimum total count 5 and alpha 0.1. The Jaccard Index and the Morisita Overlap Index were used to quantify repertoire overlap between compartments. TCR beta CDR3s were clustered by GLIPH together with public tetramer-defined viral CDR3s, and at least three viral sequences plus V-gene enrichment were required for viral motifs. The table was pulled from immuneACCESS by TCRdb, which kept in-frame rearrangements only. Such tables lose some clones; where checked, under half of the loss comes from unresolved V genes, and the rest has no known cause. Clone size and the V and J calls come from that table; the DNA yielded D and trimming. The sample table contains over 20,000 clones; only one count was recorded for about 91% of them. The ten biggest clones cover around 4.2% of the sample.

At diagnosis, peripheral blood, uninvolved tumor-adjacent lung and tumor were collected and stored as a combination of fresh-frozen and FFPE material. For TCR repertoire profiling, the blood samples were analyzed as peripheral blood mononuclear cells. The chain is assembled from TRBV11-2 and TRBJ2-3; a stretch of 9 junction bases matches TRBD2. The source material was peripheral blood, sampled before any cancer treatment. This sequence originates from a female donor aged 60 or older with stage II squamous cell lung carcinoma. The CDR3: CASSEVSGGTPQYF. In nucleotides, the sequence is TGTGCCAGCAGCGAGGTTAGCGGGGGAACTCCGCAGTATTTT. When the CDR3 is completed using the reference TRBV11-2 and TRBJ2-3 genes on either side, the full variable domain is EAGVAQSPRYKIIEKRQSVAFWCNPISGHATLYWYQQILGQGPKLLIQFQNNGVVDDSQLPKDRFSAERLKGVDSTLKIQPAKLEDSAVYLCASSEVSGGTPQYFGPGTRLTVL.